This is a list of T cell receptor beta chains from one sample in a study of immune characterization of retroperitoneal liposarcoma. TCRdb re-called the PCR reads through MiXCR, storing one row per CDR3 protein. Counted here are several thousand distinct CDR3 sequences, 25% to 35% occurring once; the ten biggest clones make up more than 12%. Sequenced sample: blood. Source of these receptors: a male donor with retroperitoneal liposarcoma. Both conserved end residues are trimmed from each CDR3. Each record gives: clone size, V gene, CDR3 protein. The size entry is marked missing in some rows and otherwise reads once, few, many or a size class.

clone size: .; V gene: TRBV12-3/TRBV12-4; CDR3 protein: ASSVGTPDTQY
clone size: .; V gene: TRBV4-1; CDR3 protein: ASSQELRALEKTQY
clone size: once; V gene: TRBV27; CDR3 protein: ASSDPGQGEY
clone size: .; V gene: TRBV6-1; CDR3 protein: ASSENLGLGEQY
clone size: .; V gene: TRBV3-1; CDR3 protein: ASSLRDRGNEQF
clone size: .; V gene: TRBV6-8; CDR3 protein: ASTGLAGYNEQF
clone size: .; V gene: TRBV6-1; CDR3 protein: ASRFTGGGNTGELF
clone size: once; V gene: TRBV7-2; CDR3 protein: ASSLGWREGQQF
clone size: few; V gene: TRBV5-1; CDR3 protein: ASSFAQGGSEAF
clone size: medium-sized; V gene: TRBV6-1; CDR3 protein: ASSRITGELF
clone size: .; V gene: TRBV3-1; CDR3 protein: ASSSPTVLYNEQF
clone size: few; V gene: TRBV10-1; CDR3 protein: ASSELGLGTEAF
clone size: .; V gene: TRBV6-1; CDR3 protein: ASTLMGRVTSYEQY
clone size: many; V gene: TRBV7-2; CDR3 protein: ASSLRRVTGLSYNEQF
clone size: many; V gene: TRBV6-1; CDR3 protein: ASSEDEAYNSPLH
clone size: .; V gene: TRBV25-1; CDR3 protein: ASSDLRERPQETQY
clone size: .; V gene: TRBV4-1; CDR3 protein: ASSRGQQGGQETQY
clone size: medium-sized; V gene: TRBV7-6; CDR3 protein: ASSSNLGETQF
clone size: many; V gene: TRBV6-6; CDR3 protein: ASSTGTLSTDTQY